Below are 25 T cell receptor beta chains sequenced from a single sample in a study of cytotoxic CD8 clonotypes in ibrutinib-treated CLL. TCRdb's table, derived via immunoSEQ multiplex PCR, lists solely in-frame clones and lacks some. The sample gives approximately 80,000 clones, around 84% of which show up once; under 7% is in the top ten. The sequences come from PBMCs, collected before ibrutinib treatment. The receptors here all came from a human donor with chronic lymphocytic leukemia.

V usage is TRBV28 and J usage is TRBJ2-6, with D tentatively TRBD1 or TRBD2 (5 bases each). Trimming stripped 2 bases from V and 2 bases from J, with 10 bases between. Germline V lookup: CDR1 MDHEN, CDR2 SYDVKM. The CDR3 runs 16 residues. This chain's CDR3 is CASSLHGTAGANVLTF. The DNA for the CDR3 is TGTGCCAGCAGTTTACACGGGACCGCTGGGGCCAACGTCCTGACTTTC.

This clone was seen ten or more times. The chain has TRBV29-1 and TRBJ1-2; 9 bases are shared with TRBD1. The CDR3 runs 14 residues. Germline values: CDR1 SQVTM, CDR2 ANQGSEA. With 1 base clipped from V and 4 bases from J, the junction kept 4 bases outside the gene matches. The CDR3 sequence: CSVEVTGGGYGYTF. The CDR3, as DNA: TGCAGCGTTGAAGTGACAGGGGGAGGCTATGGCTACACCTTC.

The table lists this clone with a few counts. The V gene is TRBV15, the J gene TRBJ2-7; the match to TRBD1 covers 7 bases. The junction had 7 bases not matched to a gene; V was cut back by 3 bases and J by 2 bases. Germline CDR1 is LNHNV and CDR2 is YYDKDF (reference sequence). The CDR3 length is 15 residues. CDR3 DNA sequence: TGTGCCACCAGCAGTAACAGGGGTCGGGCCTACGAGCAGTACTTC. Translating it yields CATSSNRGRAYEQYF. Filled out from reference TRBV15 and TRBJ2-7, the complete variable domain reads DAMVIQNPRYQVTQFGKPVTLSCSQTLNHNVMYWYQQKSSQAPKLLFHYYDKDFNNEADTPDNFQSRRPNTSFCFLDIRSPGLGDTAMYLCATSSNRGRAYEQYFGPGTRLTVT.

A single count supports this clone. The chain has TRBV19 and TRBJ1-5, with D tentatively TRBD1 (6 bases). Looked up from germline, CDR1 is LNHDA and CDR2 is SQIVND (reference sequence). This CDR3 has 15 residues. V was pared by 4 bases and J by 0 bases, with 10 bases between. The CDR3 DNA is TGTGCCAGTAGTACGGGACAAGCTAGCAATCAGCCCCAGCATTTT. It translates to CASSTGQASNQPQHF.

The chain is built from TRBV20-1 and TRBJ1-2; D may be TRBD1 (6 bases). Germline V gene data show CDR1 as DFQATT and CDR2 as SNEGSKA (reference sequence). There are 11 residues in the CDR3. V was shortened by 6 bases and J by 10 bases, with 15 bases between the two germline ends. CDR3 DNA sequence: TGCAGTGCGGGGCGGGGGCAGGTCTACACCTTC. Amino acids: CSAGRGQVYTF.

The chain employs TRBV7-3 and TRBJ2-7; 7 bases match TRBD2. Germline lookup yields CDR1 SGHTA and CDR2 FQGTGA. Losses at the gene ends were 2 bases for V and 4 bases for J; bases not matched to a gene: 17. The CDR3 totals 18 residues. The CDR3 here is CASSLYGPPASGTYEQYF. The CDR3 DNA is TGTGCCAGCAGCTTATATGGCCCCCCCGCTAGCGGAACATACGAGCAGTACTTC. Looking up the rest from reference TRBV7-3 and TRBJ2-7 gives the full variable domain: GAGVSQTPSNKVTEKGKYVELRCDPISGHTALYWYRQSLGQGPEFLIYFQGTGAADDSGLPNDRFFAVRPEGSVSTLKIQRTERGDSAVYLCASSLYGPPASGTYEQYFGPGTRLTVT.

The sample holds one count of this clone. The V gene is TRBV29-1, the J gene TRBJ2-7, with D unresolved. Germline loops: CDR1 SQVTM, CDR2 ANQGSEA. CDR3 length: 12 residues. Deletions cut 5 bases from V and 3 bases from J, with 11 bases between. This CDR3 reads CSVSFGLYEQYF. CDR3 sequence (DNA): TGCAGCGTTTCTTTCGGTCTCTACGAGCAGTACTTC.

The chain carries TRBV29-1 and TRBJ2-1, with 12 bases aligning to TRBD2. The CDR3 is 17 residues long. Germline assignment: CDR1 SQVTM and CDR2 ANQGSEA. V was pared by 4 bases and J by 3 bases, with 10 bases of the junction left unmatched. Here the CDR3 reads CSVGYLAGGPDYNEQFF. The CDR3 bases are TGCAGCGTTGGTTACCTAGCGGGAGGGCCGGACTACAATGAGCAGTTCTTC.

V gene TRBV19 combines with J gene TRBJ2-1; D is uncertain. The CDR3 consists of 15 residues. Between the trimmed V and J ends, which lost 5 bases and 0 bases, there was a span of 11 bases. CDR1 is LNHDA and CDR2 is SQIVND in the germline V gene (reference sequence). In DNA form, the CDR3 reads TGTGCCAGTAGTGGGCACAGCTCCTCCTACAATGAGCAGTTCTTC. Translated: CASSGHSSSYNEQFF. Drawing the rest from reference TRBV19 and TRBJ2-1, the complete variable domain is DGGITQSPKYLFRKEGQNVTLSCEQNLNHDAMYWYRQDPGQGLRLIYYSQIVNDFQKGDIAEGYSVSREKKESFPLTVTSAQKNPTAFYLCASSGHSSSYNEQFFGPGTRLTVL.

This chain joins TRBV5-1 and TRBJ2-7, with D possibly called TRBD1 or TRBD2 (7 bases each). Germline V gives CDR1 SGHRS, CDR2 YFSETQ. The CDR3 runs to 16 residues. Trimming left V 3 bases short and J 3 bases short, with 19 bases between. The chain's CDR3 is CASSSPGGGGNYEQYF. CDR3 nucleotides: TGCGCCAGCAGCTCCCCAGGGGGGGGCGGGAACTACGAGCAGTACTTC.

In this sample, this clone turned up once. The chain is built from TRBV5-1 and TRBJ2-7; D may be TRBD2 (6 bases). Germline loops: CDR1 SGHRS, CDR2 YFSETQ. V was trimmed by 1 base and J by 1 base, leaving 12 bases between them. CDR3 length: 15 amino acids. CDR3 in amino acids: CASSLLPGGSYEQYF. The CDR3 DNA sequence: TGCGCCAGCAGCTTGTTGCCAGGAGGGTCCTACGAGCAGTACTTC.

V usage is TRBV2 and J usage is TRBJ1-1; D call uncertain. Germline V gives CDR1 SNHLY, CDR2 FYNNEI. This CDR3 region has 10 residues. V lost 3 bases and J lost 7, with 3 bases in between. The CDR3: CASSDLEAFF. CDR3 nucleotide sequence: TGTGCCAGCAGTGACCTTGAAGCTTTCTTT.

The rearrangement joins TRBV14 to TRBJ2-7, with 8 bases matching TRBD2. The CDR3 is made up of 15 amino acids. CDR1 SGHDN and CDR2 FVKESK come from the germline V gene. With V trimmed by 4 bases and J by 1 base, 6 bases remained unmatched. CDR3 amino acids: CASSPPGLGSYEQYF. As DNA, the CDR3 is TGTGCCAGCAGCCCCCCGGGACTAGGGTCCTACGAGCAGTACTTC. The full variable domain, its missing parts supplied by reference TRBV14 and TRBJ2-7, is EAGVTQFPSHSVIEKGQTVTLRCDPISGHDNLYWYRRVMGKEIKFLLHFVKESKQDESGMPNNRFLAERTGGTYSTLKVQPAELEDSGVYFCASSPPGLGSYEQYFGPGTRLTVT.

This rearrangement joins TRBV14 to TRBJ1-2; D gene uncertain. The germline V and J ends were trimmed by 4 bases and 4 bases, with 16 bases remaining between them. The CDR3 runs 15 residues. In germline, CDR1 is SGHDN, CDR2 FVKESK. In DNA, the CDR3 is TGTGCCAGCAGCCCTATGAGCATCTCCCCCTATGGCTACACCTTC. Translation gives CASSPMSISPYGYTF.

The chain has TRBV30 and TRBJ1-2; no clear D gene. Trimming pared 2 bases from V and 0 bases from J, leaving 13 bases between. CDR3 size: 15 residues. From germline, CDR1 is GTSNPN and CDR2 SVGIG (reference sequence). The CDR3 nucleotides read TGTGCCTGGAGTCTTAAAGGGAACTCTAACTATGGCTACACCTTC. This translates into CAWSLKGNSNYGYTF.

V usage is TRBV14 and J usage is TRBJ2-7; no reliable D call. Trimming shortened V by 4 bases and J by 9 bases, and 10 bases separated the two germline ends. The CDR3 consists of 11 residues. Germline CDR1 is SGHDN and CDR2 is FVKESK. The chain's CDR3 is CASSLMGWQYF. The CDR3 DNA reads as TGTGCCAGCAGCCTTATGGGATGGCAGTACTTC.

This clone has just one count. V and J are TRBV27 and TRBJ2-2; D call uncertain. CDR1 is MNHEY, CDR2 SMNVEV, per germline (reference sequence). The CDR3 contains 14 residues. V was pared by 5 bases and J by 7 bases, with 14 bases between. The CDR3 sequence is CASSDRSPGGELFF. The CDR3 DNA is TGTGCCAGCAGTGACCGGAGCCCAGGCGGGGAGCTGTTTTTT.

This clone was picked up a small number of times. The chain employs TRBV9 and TRBJ2-1; D is possibly TRBD1 (6 bases). V lost 4 bases and J lost 3, with 17 bases in between. Germline V CDR1 and CDR2: SGDLS, YYNGEE. The CDR3 runs to 16 residues. The CDR3, as DNA: TGTGCCAGCAGCCTGTCTACCAGGGGCCACTACAATGAGCAGTTCTTC. Translation: CASSLSTRGHYNEQFF.

This chain joins TRBV27 and TRBJ2-1; 7 nucleotides align to TRBD2. With V trimmed by 5 bases and J by 4 bases, 8 bases remained unmatched. Germline assignment: CDR1 MNHEY and CDR2 SMNVEV (reference sequence). The CDR3 contains 15 residues. The CDR3 DNA reads as TGTGCCAGCAGTGTAGACGGGACTAAGTACAATGAGCAGTTCTTC. As protein: CASSVDGTKYNEQFF.

This chain links TRBV19 with TRBJ1-2; weak D call: TRBD1 (5 bases). V gave up 5 bases and J gave up 4 bases, with 14 bases separating them. The CDR3 spans 14 residues. From germline, CDR1 is LNHDA and CDR2 SQIVND (reference sequence). Here the CDR3 reads CASSAFIGTYGYTF. CDR3 sequence (DNA): TGTGCCAGTAGTGCCTTTATCGGGACCTATGGCTACACCTTC.

The CDR3 DNA is TGCAGCGTTTCTAATCTAGCGGGAGAGTCCAATGAGCAGTTCTTC. Translating it yields CSVSNLAGESNEQFF. The rearrangement uses TRBV29-1 and TRBJ2-1, with 10 bases matching TRBD2. CDR1 is SQVTM, CDR2 ANQGSEA, per germline. Trimming removed 5 bases from V and 6 bases from J; junction bases left unmatched: 10. CDR3 size: 15 residues.

This chain joins TRBV12-5 and TRBJ2-3, with D hard to call. V lost 3 bases and J lost 1, with 5 bases in between. The V gene's germline CDR1 is LGHNT and CDR2 FRNRAP. This CDR3 is 13 amino acids long. The CDR3 nucleotides read TGTGCTAGTGGTTTAGCTGGCACAGATACGCAGTATTTT. Amino acid sequence: CASGLAGTDTQYF.

The chain combines TRBV27 with TRBJ2-1; D ambiguous. The CDR3 is made up of 12 amino acids. With 5 bases removed from V and 3 bases from J, the gap between germline ends came to 5 bases. Germline V gene lookup returns CDR1 MNHEY and CDR2 SMNVEV (reference sequence). This CDR3 reads CASSGGYNEQFF. In nucleotides, the CDR3 is TGTGCCAGCAGTGGCGGCTACAATGAGCAGTTCTTC.

This rearrangement joins TRBV4-3 to TRBJ2-6; D is possibly TRBD2 (6 bases). V lost 0 bases, J lost 2 bases, and 8 bases lay in between. CDR1 and CDR2 (germline): LGHNA, YSLEER. This CDR3 has 16 residues. CDR3 amino acids: CASSQDRGAGANVLTF. In nucleotides, the CDR3 is TGCGCCAGCAGCCAAGATCGCGGGGCTGGGGCCAACGTCCTGACTTTC.

J is TRBJ2-1 and V is TRBV11-3; maybe TRBD2 (5 bases). Germline CDR1 and CDR2: SGHNT and YENEEA. V lost 0 bases, J lost 10 bases, and 13 bases lay in between. The length of the CDR3 is 14 residues. The CDR3 spells CASSLDRVSGEQFF. CDR3 nucleotide sequence: TGTGCCAGCAGCTTAGATCGAGTTTCGGGGGAGCAGTTCTTC. Looking up the rest from reference TRBV11-3 and TRBJ2-1 gives the full variable domain: EAGVVQSPRYKIIEKKQPVAFWCNPISGHNTLYWYLQNLGQGPELLIRYENEEAVDDSQLPKDRFSAERLKGVDSTLKIQPAELGDSAVYLCASSLDRVSGEQFFGPGTRLTVL.